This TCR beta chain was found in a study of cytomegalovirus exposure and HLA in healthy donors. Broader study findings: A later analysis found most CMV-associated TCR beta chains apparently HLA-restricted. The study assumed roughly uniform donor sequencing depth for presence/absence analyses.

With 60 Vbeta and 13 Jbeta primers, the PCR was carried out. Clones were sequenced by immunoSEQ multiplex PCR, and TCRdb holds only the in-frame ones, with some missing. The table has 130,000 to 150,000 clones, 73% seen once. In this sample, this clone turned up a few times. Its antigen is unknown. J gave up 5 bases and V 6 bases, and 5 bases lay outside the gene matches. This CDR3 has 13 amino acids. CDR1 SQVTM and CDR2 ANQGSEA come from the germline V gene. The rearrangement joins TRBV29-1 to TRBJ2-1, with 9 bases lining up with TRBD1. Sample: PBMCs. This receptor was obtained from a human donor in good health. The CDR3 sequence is CSVADRGDNEQFF. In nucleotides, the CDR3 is TGCAGCGTGGCGGACAGGGGTGACAATGAGCAGTTCTTC.